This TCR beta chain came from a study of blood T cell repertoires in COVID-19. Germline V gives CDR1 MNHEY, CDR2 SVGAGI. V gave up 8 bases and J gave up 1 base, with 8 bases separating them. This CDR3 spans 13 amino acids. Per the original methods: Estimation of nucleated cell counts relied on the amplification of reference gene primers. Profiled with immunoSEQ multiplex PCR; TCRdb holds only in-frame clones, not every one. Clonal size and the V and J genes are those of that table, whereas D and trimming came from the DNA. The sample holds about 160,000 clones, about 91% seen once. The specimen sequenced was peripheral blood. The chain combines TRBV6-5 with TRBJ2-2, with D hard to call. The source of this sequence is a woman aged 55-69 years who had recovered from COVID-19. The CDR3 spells CASFEMNTGELFF. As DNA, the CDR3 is TGTGCCAGCTTTGAGATGAACACCGGGGAGCTGTTTTTT.